This T cell receptor (beta chain) was obtained from a study of T cells in Graves' hyperthyroidism and ophthalmopathy. Study-level background: Initial diagnosis, before any treatment, was when peripheral blood was collected.

First hyperthyroidism diagnosis is when the blood sample was obtained, before any ophthalmopathy symptoms. Regarding this clonotype: Its specificity is not known. One end of the junction fails to match germline, which may point to a read error.

TCR beta CDR3 region amplification was performed from RNA transcripts. Primed by the HTBI set, a first-round RT-PCR was run on the TCR CDR3. TCRdb fed the multiplex PCR reads into MiXCR, producing one record per CDR3 protein. This table holds tens of thousands of distinct CDR3 sequences, just under 50% found once. Germline CDR1 reads SGDLS; CDR2 reads YYNGEE. The CDR3 covers 15 residues. General study findings and limits: The model's output predicted ophthalmopathy at a median of roughly seven months prior to onset. The blood repertoire included most of the expanded thyroid clonotypes above 0.001.

Sequencing was performed on blood. The receptor was derived from a woman aged 45-59 years with Graves' hyperthyroidism that later progressed to Graves' ophthalmopathy. This chain links TRBV9 with TRBJ2-1, with a weak D call TRBD2 (5 bases). CDR3 nucleotide sequence: TGTGCCAGCAGCGAGACGGCTAGCTCCTACAATGAGCGGTTCTTC. It is translated as CASSETASSYNERFF.